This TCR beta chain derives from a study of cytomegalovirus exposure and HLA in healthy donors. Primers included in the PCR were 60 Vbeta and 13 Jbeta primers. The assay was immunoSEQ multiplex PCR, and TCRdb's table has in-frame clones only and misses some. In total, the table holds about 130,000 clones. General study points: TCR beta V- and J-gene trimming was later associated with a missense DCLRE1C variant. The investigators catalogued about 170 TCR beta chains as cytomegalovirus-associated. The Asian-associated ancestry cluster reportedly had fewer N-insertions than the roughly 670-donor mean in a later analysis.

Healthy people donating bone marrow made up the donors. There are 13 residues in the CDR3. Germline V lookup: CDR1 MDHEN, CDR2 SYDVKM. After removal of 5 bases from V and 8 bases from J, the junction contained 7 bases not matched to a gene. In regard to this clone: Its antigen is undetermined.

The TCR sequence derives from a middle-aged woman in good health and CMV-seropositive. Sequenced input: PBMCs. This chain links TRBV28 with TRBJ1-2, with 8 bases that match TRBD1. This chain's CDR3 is CASSLDREGGYTF. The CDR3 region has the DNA TGTGCCAGCAGTCTGGACAGGGAGGGCGGCTACACCTTC.